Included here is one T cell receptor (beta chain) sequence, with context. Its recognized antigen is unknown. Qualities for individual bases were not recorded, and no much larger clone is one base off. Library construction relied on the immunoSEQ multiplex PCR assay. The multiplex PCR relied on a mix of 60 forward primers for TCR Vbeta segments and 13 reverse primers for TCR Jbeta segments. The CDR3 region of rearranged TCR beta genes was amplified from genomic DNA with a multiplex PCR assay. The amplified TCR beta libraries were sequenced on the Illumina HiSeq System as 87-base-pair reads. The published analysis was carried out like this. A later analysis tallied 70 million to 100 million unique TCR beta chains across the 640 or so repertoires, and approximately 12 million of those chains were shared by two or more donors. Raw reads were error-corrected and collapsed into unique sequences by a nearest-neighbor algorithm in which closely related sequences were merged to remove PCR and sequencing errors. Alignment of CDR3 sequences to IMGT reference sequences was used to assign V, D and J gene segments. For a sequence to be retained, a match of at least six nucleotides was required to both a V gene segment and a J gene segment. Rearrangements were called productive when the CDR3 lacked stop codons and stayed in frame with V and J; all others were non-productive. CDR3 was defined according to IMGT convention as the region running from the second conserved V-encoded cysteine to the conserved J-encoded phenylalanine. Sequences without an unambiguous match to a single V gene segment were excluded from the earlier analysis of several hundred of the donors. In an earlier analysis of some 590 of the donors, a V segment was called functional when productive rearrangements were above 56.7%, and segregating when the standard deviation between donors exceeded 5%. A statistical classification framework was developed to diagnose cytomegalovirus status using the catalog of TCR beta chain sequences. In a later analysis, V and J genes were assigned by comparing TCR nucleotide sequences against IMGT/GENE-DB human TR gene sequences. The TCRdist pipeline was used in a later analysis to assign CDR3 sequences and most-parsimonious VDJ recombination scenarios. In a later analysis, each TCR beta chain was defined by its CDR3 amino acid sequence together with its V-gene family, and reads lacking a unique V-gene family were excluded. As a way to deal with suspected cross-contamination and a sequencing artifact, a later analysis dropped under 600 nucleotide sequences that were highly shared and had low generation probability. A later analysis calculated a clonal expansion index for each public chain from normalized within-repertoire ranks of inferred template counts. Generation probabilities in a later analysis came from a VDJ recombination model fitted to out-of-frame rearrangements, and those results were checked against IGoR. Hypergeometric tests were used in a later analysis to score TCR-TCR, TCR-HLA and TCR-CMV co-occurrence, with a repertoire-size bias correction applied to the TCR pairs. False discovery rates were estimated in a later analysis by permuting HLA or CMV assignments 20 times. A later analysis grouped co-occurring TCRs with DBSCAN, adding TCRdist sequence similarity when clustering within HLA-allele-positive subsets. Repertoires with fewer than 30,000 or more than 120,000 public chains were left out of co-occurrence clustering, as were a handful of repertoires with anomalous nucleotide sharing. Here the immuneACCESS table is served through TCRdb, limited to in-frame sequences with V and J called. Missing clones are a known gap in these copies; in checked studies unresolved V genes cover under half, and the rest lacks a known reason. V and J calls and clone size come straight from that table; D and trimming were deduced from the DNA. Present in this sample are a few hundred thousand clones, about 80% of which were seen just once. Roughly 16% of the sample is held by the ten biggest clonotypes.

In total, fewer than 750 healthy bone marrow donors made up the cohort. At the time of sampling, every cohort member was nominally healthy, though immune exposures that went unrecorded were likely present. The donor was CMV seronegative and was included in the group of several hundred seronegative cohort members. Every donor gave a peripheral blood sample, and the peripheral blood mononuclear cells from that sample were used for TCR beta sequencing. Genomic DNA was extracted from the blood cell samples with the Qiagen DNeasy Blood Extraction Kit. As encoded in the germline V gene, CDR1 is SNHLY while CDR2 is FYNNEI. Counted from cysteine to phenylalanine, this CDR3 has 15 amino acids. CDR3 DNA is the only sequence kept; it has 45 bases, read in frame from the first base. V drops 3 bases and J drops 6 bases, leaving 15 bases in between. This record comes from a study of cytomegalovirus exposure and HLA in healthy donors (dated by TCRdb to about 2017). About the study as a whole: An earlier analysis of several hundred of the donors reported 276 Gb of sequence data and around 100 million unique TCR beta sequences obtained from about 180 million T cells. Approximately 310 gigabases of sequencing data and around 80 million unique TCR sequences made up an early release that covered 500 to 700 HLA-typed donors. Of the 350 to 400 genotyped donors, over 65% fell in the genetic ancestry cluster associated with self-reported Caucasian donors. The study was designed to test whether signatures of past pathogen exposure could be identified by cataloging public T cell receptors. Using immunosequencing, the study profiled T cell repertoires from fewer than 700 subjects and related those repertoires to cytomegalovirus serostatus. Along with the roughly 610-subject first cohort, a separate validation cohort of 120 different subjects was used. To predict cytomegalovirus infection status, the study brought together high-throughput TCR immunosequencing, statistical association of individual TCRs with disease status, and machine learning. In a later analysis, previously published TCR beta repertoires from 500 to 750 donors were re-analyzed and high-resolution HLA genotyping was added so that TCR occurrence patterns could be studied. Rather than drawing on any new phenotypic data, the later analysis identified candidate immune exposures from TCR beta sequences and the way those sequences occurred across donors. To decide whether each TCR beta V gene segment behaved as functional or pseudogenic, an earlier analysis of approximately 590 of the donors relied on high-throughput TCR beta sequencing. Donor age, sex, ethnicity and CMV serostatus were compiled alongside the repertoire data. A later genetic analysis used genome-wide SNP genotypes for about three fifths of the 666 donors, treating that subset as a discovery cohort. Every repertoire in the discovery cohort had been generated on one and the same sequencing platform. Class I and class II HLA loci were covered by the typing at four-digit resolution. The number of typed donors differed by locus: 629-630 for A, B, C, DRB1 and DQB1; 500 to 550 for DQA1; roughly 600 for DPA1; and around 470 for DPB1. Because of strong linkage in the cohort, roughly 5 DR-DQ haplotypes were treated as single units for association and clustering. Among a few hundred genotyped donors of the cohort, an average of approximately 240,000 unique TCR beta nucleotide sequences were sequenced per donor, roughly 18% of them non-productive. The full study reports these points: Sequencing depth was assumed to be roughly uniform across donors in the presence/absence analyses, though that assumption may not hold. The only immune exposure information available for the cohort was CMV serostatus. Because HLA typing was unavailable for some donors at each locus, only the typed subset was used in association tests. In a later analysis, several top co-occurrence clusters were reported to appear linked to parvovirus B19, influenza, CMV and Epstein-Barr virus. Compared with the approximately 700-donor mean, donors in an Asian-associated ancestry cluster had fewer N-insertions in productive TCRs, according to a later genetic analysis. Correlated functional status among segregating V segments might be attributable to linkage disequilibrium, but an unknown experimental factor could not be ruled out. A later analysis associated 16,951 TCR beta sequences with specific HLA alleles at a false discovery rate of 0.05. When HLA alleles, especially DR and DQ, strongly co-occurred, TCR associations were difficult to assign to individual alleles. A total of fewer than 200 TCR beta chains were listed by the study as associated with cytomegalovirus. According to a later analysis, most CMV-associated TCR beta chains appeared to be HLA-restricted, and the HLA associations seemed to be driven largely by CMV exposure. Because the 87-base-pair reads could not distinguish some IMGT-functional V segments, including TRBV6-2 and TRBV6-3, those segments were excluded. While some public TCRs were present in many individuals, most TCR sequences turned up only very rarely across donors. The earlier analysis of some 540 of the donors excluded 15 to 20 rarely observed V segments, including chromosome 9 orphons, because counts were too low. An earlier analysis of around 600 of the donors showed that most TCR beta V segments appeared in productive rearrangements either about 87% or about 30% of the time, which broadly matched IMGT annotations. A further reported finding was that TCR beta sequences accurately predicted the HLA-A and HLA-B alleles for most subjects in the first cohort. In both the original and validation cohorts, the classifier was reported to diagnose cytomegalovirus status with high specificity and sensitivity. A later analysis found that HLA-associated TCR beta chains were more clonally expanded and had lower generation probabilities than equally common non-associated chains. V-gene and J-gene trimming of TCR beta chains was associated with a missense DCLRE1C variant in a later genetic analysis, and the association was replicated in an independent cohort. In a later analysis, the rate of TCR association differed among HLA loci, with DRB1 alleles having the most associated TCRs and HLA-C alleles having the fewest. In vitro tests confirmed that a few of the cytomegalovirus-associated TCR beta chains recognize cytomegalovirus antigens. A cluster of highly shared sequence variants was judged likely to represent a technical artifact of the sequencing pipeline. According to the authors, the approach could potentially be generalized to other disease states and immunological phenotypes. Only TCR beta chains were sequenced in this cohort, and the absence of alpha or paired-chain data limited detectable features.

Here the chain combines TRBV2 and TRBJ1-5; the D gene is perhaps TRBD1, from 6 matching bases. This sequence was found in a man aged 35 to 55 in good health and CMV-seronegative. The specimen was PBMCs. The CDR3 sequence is CASSDLQGLGQPQHF. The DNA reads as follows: TGTGCCAGCAGTGACCTACAGGGTCTGGGTCAGCCCCAGCATTTT. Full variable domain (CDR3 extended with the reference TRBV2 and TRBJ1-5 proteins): EPEVTQTPSHQVTQMGQEVILRCVPISNHLYFYWYRQILGQKVEFLVSFYNNEISEKSEIFDDQFSVERPDGSNFTLKIRSTKLEDSAMYFCASSDLQGLGQPQHFGDGTRLSIL.